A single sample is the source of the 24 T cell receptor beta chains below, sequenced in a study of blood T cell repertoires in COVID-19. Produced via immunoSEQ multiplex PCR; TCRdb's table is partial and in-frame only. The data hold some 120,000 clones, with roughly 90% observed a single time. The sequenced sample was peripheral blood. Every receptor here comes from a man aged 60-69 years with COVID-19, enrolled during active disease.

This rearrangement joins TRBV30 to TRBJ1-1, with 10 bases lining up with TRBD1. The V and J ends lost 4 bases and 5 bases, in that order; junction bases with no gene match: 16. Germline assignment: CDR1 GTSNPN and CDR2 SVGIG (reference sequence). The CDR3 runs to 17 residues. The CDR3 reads CAWIPPGTGVRGTEAFF. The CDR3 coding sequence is TGTGCCTGGATCCCCCCAGGGACAGGGGTGAGAGGAACTGAAGCTTTCTTT.

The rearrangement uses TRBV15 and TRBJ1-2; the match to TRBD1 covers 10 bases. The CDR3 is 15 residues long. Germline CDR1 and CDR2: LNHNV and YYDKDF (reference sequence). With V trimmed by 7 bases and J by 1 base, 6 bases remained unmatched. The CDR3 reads CATIPGTGDNYGYTF. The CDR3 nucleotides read TGTGCCACCATCCCTGGGACAGGGGATAACTATGGCTACACCTTC.

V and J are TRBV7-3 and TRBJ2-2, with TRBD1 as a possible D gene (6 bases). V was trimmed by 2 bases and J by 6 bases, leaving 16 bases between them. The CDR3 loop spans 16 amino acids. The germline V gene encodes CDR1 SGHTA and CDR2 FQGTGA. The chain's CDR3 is CASSLFPVGGPGELFF. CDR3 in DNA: TGTGCCAGCAGCTTATTTCCCGTAGGGGGTCCCGGGGAGCTGTTTTTT.

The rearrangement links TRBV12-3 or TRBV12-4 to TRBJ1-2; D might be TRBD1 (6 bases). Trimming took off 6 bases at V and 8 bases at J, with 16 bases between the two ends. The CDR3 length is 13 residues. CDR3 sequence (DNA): TGTGCCAGCAGCCGGGGACATTTACAAGGCTACACCTTC. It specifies CASSRGHLQGYTF.

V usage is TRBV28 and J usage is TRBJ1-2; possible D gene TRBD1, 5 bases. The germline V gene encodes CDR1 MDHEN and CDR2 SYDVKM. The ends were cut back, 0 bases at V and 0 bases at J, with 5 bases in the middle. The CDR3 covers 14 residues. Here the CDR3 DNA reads TGTGCCAGCAGTTTATGGGGGCCTAACTATGGCTACACCTTC. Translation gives CASSLWGPNYGYTF.

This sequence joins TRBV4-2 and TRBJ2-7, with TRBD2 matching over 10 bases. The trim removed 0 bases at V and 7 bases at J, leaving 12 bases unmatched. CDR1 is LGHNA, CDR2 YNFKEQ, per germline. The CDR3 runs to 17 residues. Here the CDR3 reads CASSQDFGLAGVWEQYF. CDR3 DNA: TGTGCCAGCAGCCAAGATTTTGGGCTAGCGGGAGTTTGGGAGCAGTACTTC.

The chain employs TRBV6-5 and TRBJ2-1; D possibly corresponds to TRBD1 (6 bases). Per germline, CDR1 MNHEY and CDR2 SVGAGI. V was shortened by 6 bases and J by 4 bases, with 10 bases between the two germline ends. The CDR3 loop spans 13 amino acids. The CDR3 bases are TGTGCCAGCAGACGACAGGTTTACAATGAGCAGTTCTTC. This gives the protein CASRRQVYNEQFF.

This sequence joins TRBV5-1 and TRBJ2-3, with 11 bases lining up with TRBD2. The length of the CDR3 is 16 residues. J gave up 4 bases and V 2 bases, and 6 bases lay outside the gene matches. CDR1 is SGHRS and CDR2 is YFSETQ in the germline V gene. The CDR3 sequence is CASSFTTSGSSDTQYF. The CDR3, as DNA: TGCGCCAGCAGCTTTACCACTAGCGGGAGCTCAGATACGCAGTATTTT.

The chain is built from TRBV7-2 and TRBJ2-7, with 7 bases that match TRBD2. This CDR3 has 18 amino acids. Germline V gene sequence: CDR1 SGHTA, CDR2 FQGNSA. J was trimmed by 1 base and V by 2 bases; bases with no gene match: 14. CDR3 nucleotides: TGTGCCAGCAGCTTAAGTACCCGGCTAGCGGACCTATCCTACGAGCAGTACTTC. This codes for CASSLSTRLADLSYEQYF.

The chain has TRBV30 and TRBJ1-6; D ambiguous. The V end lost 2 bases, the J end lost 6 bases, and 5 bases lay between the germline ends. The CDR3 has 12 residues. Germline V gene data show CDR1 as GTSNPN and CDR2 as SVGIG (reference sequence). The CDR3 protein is CAWSRSNSPLHF. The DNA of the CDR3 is TGTGCCTGGAGTCGGAGTAATTCACCCCTCCACTTT.

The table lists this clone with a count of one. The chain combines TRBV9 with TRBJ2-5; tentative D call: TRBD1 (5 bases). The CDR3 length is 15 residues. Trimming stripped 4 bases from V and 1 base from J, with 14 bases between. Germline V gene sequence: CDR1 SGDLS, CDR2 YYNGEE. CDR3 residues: CASSPKHDSQETQYF. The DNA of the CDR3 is TGTGCCAGCAGCCCCAAACACGACAGCCAAGAGACCCAGTACTTC.

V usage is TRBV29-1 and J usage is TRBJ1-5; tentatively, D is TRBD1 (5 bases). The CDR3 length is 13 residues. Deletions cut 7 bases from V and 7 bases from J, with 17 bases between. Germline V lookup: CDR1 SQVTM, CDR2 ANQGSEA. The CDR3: CSGQQEGGQPQHF. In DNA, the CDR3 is TGCAGCGGACAACAGGAAGGCGGCCAGCCCCAGCATTTT. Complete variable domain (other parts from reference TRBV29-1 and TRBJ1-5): SAVISQKPSRDICQRGTSLTIQCQVDSQVTMMFWYRQQPGQSLTLIATANQGSEATYESGFVIDKFPISRPNLTFSTLTVSNMSPEDSSIYLCSGQQEGGQPQHFGDGTRLSIL.

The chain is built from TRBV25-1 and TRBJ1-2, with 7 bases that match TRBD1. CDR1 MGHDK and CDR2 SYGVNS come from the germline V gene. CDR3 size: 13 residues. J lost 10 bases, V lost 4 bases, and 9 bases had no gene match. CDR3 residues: CASSGGRGNVYTF. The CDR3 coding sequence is TGTGCCAGCAGTGGTGGCAGGGGGAATGTCTACACCTTC.

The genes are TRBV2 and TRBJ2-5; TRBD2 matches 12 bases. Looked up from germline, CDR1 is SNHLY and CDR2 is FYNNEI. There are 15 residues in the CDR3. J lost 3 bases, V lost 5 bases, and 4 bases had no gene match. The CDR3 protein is CASSIGLAGKETQYF. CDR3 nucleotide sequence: TGTGCCAGCAGTATCGGACTAGCGGGAAAAGAGACCCAGTACTTC.

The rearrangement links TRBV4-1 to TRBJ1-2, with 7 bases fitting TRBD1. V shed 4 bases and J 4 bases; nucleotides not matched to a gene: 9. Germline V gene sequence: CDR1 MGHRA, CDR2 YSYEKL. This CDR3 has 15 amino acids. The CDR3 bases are TGCGCCAGCAGCCCAGGTGAGGGGGCCGCCTATGGCTACACCTTC. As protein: CASSPGEGAAYGYTF.

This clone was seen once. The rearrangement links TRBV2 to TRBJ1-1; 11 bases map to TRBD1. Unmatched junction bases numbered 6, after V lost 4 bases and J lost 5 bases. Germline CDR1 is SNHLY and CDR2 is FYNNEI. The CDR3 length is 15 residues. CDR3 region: CASSGGQGARTEAFF. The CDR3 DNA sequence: TGTGCCAGCAGTGGAGGACAGGGGGCGCGAACTGAAGCTTTCTTT. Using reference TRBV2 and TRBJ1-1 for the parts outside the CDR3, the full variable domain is EPEVTQTPSHQVTQMGQEVILRCVPISNHLYFYWYRQILGQKVEFLVSFYNNEISEKSEIFDDQFSVERPDGSNFTLKIRSTKLEDSAMYFCASSGGQGARTEAFFGQGTRLTVV.

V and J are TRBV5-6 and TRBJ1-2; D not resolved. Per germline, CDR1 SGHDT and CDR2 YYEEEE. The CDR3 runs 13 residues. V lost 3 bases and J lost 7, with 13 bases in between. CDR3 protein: CASSSGGLAGYTF. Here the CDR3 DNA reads TGTGCCAGCAGCTCAGGAGGACTAGCTGGCTACACCTTC.

The CDR3 spells CASSLNPGGETQYF. In DNA, the CDR3 is TGTGCCAGCAGCTTAAACCCAGGGGGAGAGACCCAGTACTTC. The chain couples TRBV11-2 to TRBJ2-5; 7 positions agree with TRBD1. The germline V gene has CDR1 SGHAT and CDR2 FQNNGV. The V gene end was trimmed by 2 bases and the J gene end by 4 bases; junction bases not matched to a gene: 4. There are 14 residues in the CDR3.

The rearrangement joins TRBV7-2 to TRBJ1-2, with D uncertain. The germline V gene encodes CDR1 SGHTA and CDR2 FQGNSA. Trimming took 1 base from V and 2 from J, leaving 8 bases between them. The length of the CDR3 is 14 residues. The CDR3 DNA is TGTGCCAGCAGCTTAGGAACAGAAAACTATGGCTACACCTTC. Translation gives CASSLGTENYGYTF.

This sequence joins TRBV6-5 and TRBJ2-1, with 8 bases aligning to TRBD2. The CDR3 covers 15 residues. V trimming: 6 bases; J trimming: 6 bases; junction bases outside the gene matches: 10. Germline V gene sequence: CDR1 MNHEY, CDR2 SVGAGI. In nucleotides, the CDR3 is TGTGCCAGCAGCCTCAAAGAGCGGGGGACCAATGAGCAGTTCTTC. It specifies CASSLKERGTNEQFF.

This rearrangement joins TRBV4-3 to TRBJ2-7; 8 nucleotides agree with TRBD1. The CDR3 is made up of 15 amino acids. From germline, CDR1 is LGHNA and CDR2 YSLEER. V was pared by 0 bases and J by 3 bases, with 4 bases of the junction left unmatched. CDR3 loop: CASSQDRGLNYEQYF. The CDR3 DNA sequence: TGCGCCAGCAGCCAAGACAGGGGGCTAAACTACGAGCAGTACTTC.

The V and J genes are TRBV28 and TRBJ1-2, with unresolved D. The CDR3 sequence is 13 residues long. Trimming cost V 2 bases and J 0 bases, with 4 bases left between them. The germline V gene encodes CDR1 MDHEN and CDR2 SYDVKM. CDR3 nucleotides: TGTGCCAGCAGTTTACCGGCTAACTATGGCTACACCTTC. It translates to CASSLPANYGYTF.

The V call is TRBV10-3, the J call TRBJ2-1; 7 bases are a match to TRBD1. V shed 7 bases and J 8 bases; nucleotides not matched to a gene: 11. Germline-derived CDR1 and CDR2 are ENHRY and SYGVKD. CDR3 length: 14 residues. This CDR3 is CAINRSGQDDEQFF. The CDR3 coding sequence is TGTGCCATCAACCGATCAGGACAGGACGATGAGCAGTTCTTC.

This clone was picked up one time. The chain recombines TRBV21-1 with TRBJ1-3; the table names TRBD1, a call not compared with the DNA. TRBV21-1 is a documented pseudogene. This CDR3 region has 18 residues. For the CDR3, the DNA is TGTGCCAGCAGCAAAGTGGGGGACCGACAGGGCCGGGGAAACACCATATATTTT. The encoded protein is CASSKVGDRQGRGNTIYF.